This T cell receptor beta chain was profiled in a study of cytomegalovirus exposure and HLA in healthy donors. Primers included in the PCR were 60 Vbeta and 13 Jbeta primers. The method was immunoSEQ multiplex PCR; TCRdb's version includes in-frame clones alone and lacks a portion of them. The data hold some 130,000 clones, with around 80% observed a single time. V lost 7 bases to trimming and J lost 5 bases; unmatched junction nucleotides: 10. Germline V lookup: CDR1 SGHRS, CDR2 YFSETQ. There are 15 residues in the CDR3. Sequenced material: PBMCs. The chain combines TRBV5-1 with TRBJ2-2; 8 nucleotides match TRBD2. The receptor comes from a male donor in good health and CMV-seropositive. CDR3 DNA sequence: TGCGCCAGCGCCCGAGACGGGGGGGAAACCGGGGAGCTGTTTTTT. The encoded protein is CASARDGGETGELFF.